This T cell receptor beta chain was sequenced for a study of post-analysis software for immune sequencing data. Study background: Both relapsing-remitting and secondary progressive multiple sclerosis featured among the disease courses, as did progressive-relapsing multiple sclerosis. Study observations and caveats: Pronounced co-clustering by F measure was evident among identically batched samples. Significantly decreased normalized Chao1 diversity was recorded for multiple sclerosis patients relative to controls.

Unique molecular identifiers were carried by the TCR beta cDNA libraries. Input amounts of about 0.85 to 11 million T cells were used. These gave around 500,000 cDNA molecules, so each molecule approximated one T cell. TCRdb recomputed calls from the PCR reads with MiXCR, one row per CDR3 protein. The repertoire consists of about 500,000 distinct CDR3 sequences, with around 40% occurring once and the leading ten covering around 10%. In regard to this clonotype: Its specificity is unknown.

The source is a girl aged 5-17 years with multiple sclerosis. Source material: blood.

The CDR3 spells CASSLGFLEQPREQYF. DNA for the CDR3: TGCGCCAGCAGCTTGGGGTTTCTTGAACAGCCGAGAGAGCAGTACTTC. The rearrangement joins TRBV5-1 to TRBJ2-5; no clear D gene. Per germline, CDR1 SGHRS and CDR2 YFSETQ. Trimming removed 0 bases at V and 11 bases at J, with 23 bases between. CDR3 length: 16 amino acids.